This T cell receptor (beta chain) was retrieved from a study of blood T cell repertoires in COVID-19. Study information: PBMCs, B-cell-depleted T cells, or T cells were the source of the cDNA or gDNA that made up the material.

Only in-frame clones appear in the TCRdb table, and some are missing; sequencing was by immunoSEQ multiplex PCR. The sample yields 150,000 to 200,000 clones, approximately 80% seen once. Grouping used clinical history reported by participants in a survey and questionnaire. Either two negative PCRs, clearance, or symptom resolution qualified Cohort 3 donors as recovered. This CDR3 comprises 14 residues. Trimming shortened V by 0 bases and J by 7 bases, and 11 bases separated the two germline ends. CDR1 is SGHRS and CDR2 is YFSETQ in the germline V gene. The chain uses TRBV5-1 and TRBJ1-5; no firm D call. The TCR was taken from a middle-aged man who had recovered from COVID-19. Input material: PBMCs or T cells enriched from blood (not recorded which). Here the CDR3 DNA reads TGCGCCAGCAGCTTGGGGGAGGGTGTCCAGCCCCAGCATTTT. Translated: CASSLGEGVQPQHF.